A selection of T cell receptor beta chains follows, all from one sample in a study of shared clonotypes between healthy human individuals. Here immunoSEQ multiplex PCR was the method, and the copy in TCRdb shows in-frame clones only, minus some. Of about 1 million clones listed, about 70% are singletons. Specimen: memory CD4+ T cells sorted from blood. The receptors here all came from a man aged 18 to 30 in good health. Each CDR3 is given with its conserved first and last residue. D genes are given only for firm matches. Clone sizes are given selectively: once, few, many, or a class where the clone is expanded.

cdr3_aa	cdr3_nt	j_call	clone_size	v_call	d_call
CASSGRGEAFF	TGTGCCAGCAGCGGGAGGGGTGAAGCTTTCTTT	TRBJ1-1	.	TRBV11-1	.
CASSSRREGLYNEQFF	TGTGCCAGCAGCTCCCGGAGGGAGGGCCTATACAATGAGCAGTTCTTC	TRBJ2-1	.	TRBV7-2	TRBD2
CASSPGQITEAFF	TGTGCCAGTAGTCCTGGACAGATTACTGAAGCTTTCTTT	TRBJ1-1	few	TRBV19	.
CASSLAGLYEQYF	TGTGCCAGCAGCTTAGCGGGCCTCTACGAGCAGTACTTC	TRBJ2-7	.	TRBV7-2	.
CASSLQPGQGFYEQYF	TGTGCCAGCAGTTTGCAGCCGGGACAGGGGTTCTACGAGCAGTACTTC	TRBJ2-7	.	TRBV27	TRBD1
CASRPGGNQPQHF	TGTGCCAGCCGCCCGGGGGGCAATCAGCCCCAGCATTTT	TRBJ1-5	few	TRBV6-5	.
CSARANNEQFF	TGCAGTGCTAGGGCCAACAATGAGCAGTTCTTC	TRBJ2-1	few	TRBV20-1	.
CASSPTSGGYEQYF	TGCGCCAGCAGCCCGACTAGCGGGGGCTACGAGCAGTACTTC	TRBJ2-7	.	TRBV5-1	TRBD2
CASGPVLGPQHF	TGTGCCAGCGGACCAGTCTTAGGGCCCCAGCATTTT	TRBJ1-5	.	TRBV2	.
CASSVPGRTDREKLFF	TGTGCCAGTAGTGTCCCCGGACGGACCGACCGGGAAAAACTGTTTTTT	TRBJ1-4	.	TRBV19	.
CSVDRGGKHNEQFF	TGCAGCGTTGACAGGGGGGGAAAACACAATGAGCAGTTCTTC	TRBJ2-1	.	TRBV29-1	.
CASSLAWGHSGANVLTF	TGTGCCAGCAGCTTAGCGTGGGGCCACTCTGGGGCCAACGTCCTGACTTTC	TRBJ2-6	.	TRBV7-2	.
CASSSRTGGRNQPQHF	TGTGCCAGCAGTTCCCGGACAGGGGGACGCAATCAGCCCCAGCATTTT	TRBJ1-5	.	TRBV6-6	TRBD1
CATSRPDRYTEAFF	TGTGCCACCAGCAGGCCGGACAGATACACTGAAGCTTTCTTT	TRBJ1-1	few	TRBV15	.
CASSLWDRNTEAFF	TGCGCCAGCAGCCTCTGGGACAGGAACACTGAAGCTTTCTTT	TRBJ1-1	.	TRBV5-1	TRBD1
CSVVLDGGDGYTF	TGCAGCGTTGTTTTGGACGGAGGGGATGGCTACACCTTC	TRBJ1-2	.	TRBV29-1	.
CASRNSPLRDEQFF	TGTGCCAGCAGAAACTCCCCTCTCCGCGATGAGCAGTTCTTC	TRBJ2-1	.	TRBV27	.
CASSARDTSQDEQFF	TGTGCCAGCAGCGCCCGGGACACATCCCAGGATGAGCAGTTCTTC	TRBJ2-1	few	TRBV9	.
CSVGASLNTEAFF	TGCAGCGTTGGCGCCAGCCTGAACACTGAAGCTTTCTTT	TRBJ1-1	.	TRBV29-1	.
CASSLYSSGTRGGYTF	TGTGCCAGCAGCTTATACTCGTCCGGGACACGTGGAGGCTACACCTTC	TRBJ1-2	few	TRBV7-9	.
CASSLATSDTIYF	TGCGCCAGCAGCTTGGCAACCTCAGACACCATATATTTT	TRBJ1-3	few	TRBV5-1	.
CASNQGGREETQYF	TGTGCCAGCAACCAAGGGGGGCGCGAGGAGACCCAGTACTTC	TRBJ2-5	few	TRBV6-6	.
CASSLGTGGRNEQFF	TGTGCCAGCAGTCTCGGGACAGGGGGCCGAAATGAGCAGTTCTTC	TRBJ2-1	.	TRBV28	TRBD1
CASTLTGGGEKLFF	TGCGCCAGCACCCTCACAGGGGGCGGTGAAAAACTGTTTTTT	TRBJ1-4	few	TRBV5-1	TRBD1
CASSLAGTAIYEQYF	TGCGCCAGCAGCTTGGCCGGGACAGCGATTTACGAGCAGTACTTC	TRBJ2-7	.	TRBV5-1	TRBD1
CASKSAGTYYEQYF	TGTGCCAGCAAGTCTGCAGGGACTTACTACGAGCAGTACTTC	TRBJ2-7	.	TRBV28	.
CATSRDRASYEQYF	TGTGCCACCAGCAGAGACAGGGCTTCCTACGAGCAGTACTTC	TRBJ2-7	.	TRBV15	.
CASSLSGLGLRGTDTQYF	TGTGCCAGCAGCTTAAGTGGCCTGGGCCTGAGGGGCACAGATACGCAGTATTTT	TRBJ2-3	.	TRBV11-2	.
CASSWTSTGAADTQYF	TGTGCCAGCAGCTGGACCTCTACAGGGGCGGCAGATACGCAGTATTTT	TRBJ2-3	.	TRBV5-6	TRBD1
CASSPAGRDEQYF	TGTGCCAGCTCACCAGCGGGGCGGGACGAGCAGTACTTC	TRBJ2-7	once	TRBV18	.
CASRATGLNTEAFF	TGTGCCAGCAGGGCGACAGGGCTAAACACTGAAGCTTTCTTT	TRBJ1-1	.	TRBV2	TRBD1